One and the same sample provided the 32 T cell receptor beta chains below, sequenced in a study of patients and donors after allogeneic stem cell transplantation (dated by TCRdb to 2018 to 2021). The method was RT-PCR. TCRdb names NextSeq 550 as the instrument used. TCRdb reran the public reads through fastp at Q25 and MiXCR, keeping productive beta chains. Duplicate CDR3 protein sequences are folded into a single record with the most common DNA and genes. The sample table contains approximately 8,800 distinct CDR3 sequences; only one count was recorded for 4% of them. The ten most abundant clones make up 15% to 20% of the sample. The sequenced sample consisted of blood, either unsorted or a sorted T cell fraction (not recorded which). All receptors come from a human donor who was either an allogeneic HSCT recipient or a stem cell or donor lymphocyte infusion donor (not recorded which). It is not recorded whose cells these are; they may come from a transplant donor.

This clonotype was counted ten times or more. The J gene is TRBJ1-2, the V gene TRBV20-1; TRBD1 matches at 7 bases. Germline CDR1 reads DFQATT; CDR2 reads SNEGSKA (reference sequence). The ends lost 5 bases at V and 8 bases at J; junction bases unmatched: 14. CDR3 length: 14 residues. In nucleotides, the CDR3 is TGCAGTGCTCCCGAGAACACAGGGGCGTACGGCTACACCTTC. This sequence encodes CSAPENTGAYGYTF.

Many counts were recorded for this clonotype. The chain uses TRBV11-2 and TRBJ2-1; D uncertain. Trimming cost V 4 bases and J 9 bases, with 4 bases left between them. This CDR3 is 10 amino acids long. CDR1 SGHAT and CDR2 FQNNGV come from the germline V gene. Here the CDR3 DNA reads TGTGCCAGCAGCTCGGTTGAGCAGTTCTTC. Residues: CASSSVEQFF.

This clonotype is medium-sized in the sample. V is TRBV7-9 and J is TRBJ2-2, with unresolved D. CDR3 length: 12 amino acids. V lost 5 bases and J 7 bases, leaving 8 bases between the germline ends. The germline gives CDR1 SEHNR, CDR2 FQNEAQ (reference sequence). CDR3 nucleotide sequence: TGTGCCAGCAGCGTAGAGGTCGGGGAGCTGTTTTTT. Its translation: CASSVEVGELFF.

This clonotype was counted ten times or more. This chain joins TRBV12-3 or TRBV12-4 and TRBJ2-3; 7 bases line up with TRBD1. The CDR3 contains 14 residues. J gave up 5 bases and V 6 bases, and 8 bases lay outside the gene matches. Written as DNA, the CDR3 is TGTGCCAGCAGGAAGGGGGCGAGGGGAGATACGCAGTATTTT. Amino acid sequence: CASRKGARGDTQYF.

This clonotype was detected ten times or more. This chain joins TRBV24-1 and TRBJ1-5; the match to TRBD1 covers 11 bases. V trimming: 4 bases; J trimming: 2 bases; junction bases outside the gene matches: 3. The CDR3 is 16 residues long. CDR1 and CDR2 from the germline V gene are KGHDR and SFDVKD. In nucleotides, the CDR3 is TGTGCCACCAGTGACCCGGGACAGGGGGGCAATCAGCCCCAGCATTTT. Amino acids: CATSDPGQGGNQPQHF.

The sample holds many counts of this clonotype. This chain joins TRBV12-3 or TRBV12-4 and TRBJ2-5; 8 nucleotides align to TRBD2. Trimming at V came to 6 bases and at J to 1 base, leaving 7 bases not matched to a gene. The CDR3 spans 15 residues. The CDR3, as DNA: TGTGCCAGCAGCAACGGGGGGGGCATCCAAGAGACCCAGTACTTC. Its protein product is CASSNGGGIQETQYF.

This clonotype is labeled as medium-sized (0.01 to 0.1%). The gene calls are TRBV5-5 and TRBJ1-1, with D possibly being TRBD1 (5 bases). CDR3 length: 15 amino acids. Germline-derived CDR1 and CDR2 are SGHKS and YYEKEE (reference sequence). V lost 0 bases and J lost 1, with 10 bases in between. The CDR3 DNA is TGTGCCAGCAGCTTGGTCGGCCAGGGGAACACTGAAGCTTTCTTT. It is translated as CASSLVGQGNTEAFF.

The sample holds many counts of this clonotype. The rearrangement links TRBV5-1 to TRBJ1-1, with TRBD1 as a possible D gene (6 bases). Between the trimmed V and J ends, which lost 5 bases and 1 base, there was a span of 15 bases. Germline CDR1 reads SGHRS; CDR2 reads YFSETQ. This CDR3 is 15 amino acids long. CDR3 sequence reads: CASSLLPQGNTEAFF. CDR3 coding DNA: TGCGCCAGCAGTCTGCTACCACAGGGGAACACTGAAGCTTTCTTT.

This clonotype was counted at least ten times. The DNA of the CDR3 is TGCGCCAGCAGCTTGGCCTCGTACAATGAGCAGTTCTTC. This encodes CASSLASYNEQFF. The rearrangement uses TRBV5-1 and TRBJ2-1; no reliable D call. Germline V gene lookup returns CDR1 SGHRS and CDR2 YFSETQ. The CDR3 spans 13 residues. V gave up 0 bases and J gave up 4 bases, with 5 bases separating them.

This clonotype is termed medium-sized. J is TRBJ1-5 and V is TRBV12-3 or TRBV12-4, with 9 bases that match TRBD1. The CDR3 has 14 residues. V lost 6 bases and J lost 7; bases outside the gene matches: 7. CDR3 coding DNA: TGTGCCAGCAGCCGGGACAGGGAGTTGCAGCCCCAGCATTTT. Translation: CASSRDRELQPQHF.

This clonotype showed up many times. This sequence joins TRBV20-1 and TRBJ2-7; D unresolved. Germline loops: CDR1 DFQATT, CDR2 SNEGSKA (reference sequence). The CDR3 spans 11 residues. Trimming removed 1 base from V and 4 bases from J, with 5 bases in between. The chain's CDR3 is CSARVRYEQYF. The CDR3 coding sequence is TGCAGTGCTAGAGTTCGTTACGAGCAGTACTTC.

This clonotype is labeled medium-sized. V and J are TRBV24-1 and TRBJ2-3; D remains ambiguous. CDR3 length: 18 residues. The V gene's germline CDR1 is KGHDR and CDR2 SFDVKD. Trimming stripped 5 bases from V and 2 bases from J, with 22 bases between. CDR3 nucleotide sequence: TGTGCCACCAGTGCTACCTCCCCGCCGAACTCCCACACAGATACGCAGTATTTT. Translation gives CATSATSPPNSHTDTQYF.

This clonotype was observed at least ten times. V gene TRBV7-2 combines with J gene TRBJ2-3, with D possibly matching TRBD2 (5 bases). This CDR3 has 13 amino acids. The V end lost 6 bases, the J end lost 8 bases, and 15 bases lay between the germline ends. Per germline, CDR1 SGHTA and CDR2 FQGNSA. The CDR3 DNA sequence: TGTGCCAGCAGTAAAGCCTCTGAGGGTACGCAGTATTTT. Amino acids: CASSKASEGTQYF.

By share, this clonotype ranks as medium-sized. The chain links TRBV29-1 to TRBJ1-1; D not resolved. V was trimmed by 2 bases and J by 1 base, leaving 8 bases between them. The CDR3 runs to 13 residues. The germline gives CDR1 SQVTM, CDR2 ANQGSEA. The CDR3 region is CSVENRENTEAFF. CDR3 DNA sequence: TGCAGCGTTGAAAACCGGGAGAACACTGAAGCTTTCTTT.

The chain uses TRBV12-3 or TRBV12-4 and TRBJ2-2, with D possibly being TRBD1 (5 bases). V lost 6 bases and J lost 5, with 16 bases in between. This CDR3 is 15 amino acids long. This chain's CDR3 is CASSIHRSRTGELFF. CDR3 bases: TGTGCCAGCAGCATTCACAGGAGTAGGACCGGGGAGCTGTTTTTT.

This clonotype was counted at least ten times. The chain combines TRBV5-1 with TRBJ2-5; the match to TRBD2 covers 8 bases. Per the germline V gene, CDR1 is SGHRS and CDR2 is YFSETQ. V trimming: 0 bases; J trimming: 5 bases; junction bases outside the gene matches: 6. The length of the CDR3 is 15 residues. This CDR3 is CASSLASGGWETQYF. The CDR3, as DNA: TGCGCCAGCAGCTTGGCCAGCGGGGGTTGGGAGACCCAGTACTTC.

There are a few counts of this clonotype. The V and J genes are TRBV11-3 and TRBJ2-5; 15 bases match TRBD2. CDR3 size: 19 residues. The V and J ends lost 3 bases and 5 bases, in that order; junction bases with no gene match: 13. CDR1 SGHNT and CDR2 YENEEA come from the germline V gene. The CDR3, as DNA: TGTGCCAGCAGCTTGGGACTAGCGGGAGGACGCGCGAGTTGGGAGACCCAGTACTTC. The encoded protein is CASSLGLAGGRASWETQYF. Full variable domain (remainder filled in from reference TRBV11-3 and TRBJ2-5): EAGVVQSPRYKIIEKKQPVAFWCNPISGHNTLYWYLQNLGQGPELLIRYENEEAVDDSQLPKDRFSAERLKGVDSTLKIQPAELGDSAVYLCASSLGLAGGRASWETQYFGPGTRLLVL.

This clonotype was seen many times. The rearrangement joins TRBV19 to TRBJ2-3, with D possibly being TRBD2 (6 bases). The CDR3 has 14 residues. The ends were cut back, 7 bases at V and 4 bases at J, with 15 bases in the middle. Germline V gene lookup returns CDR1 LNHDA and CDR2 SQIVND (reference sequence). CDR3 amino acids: CASTAGWAADTQYF. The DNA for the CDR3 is TGTGCCAGTACGGCGGGGTGGGCTGCAGATACGCAGTATTTT.

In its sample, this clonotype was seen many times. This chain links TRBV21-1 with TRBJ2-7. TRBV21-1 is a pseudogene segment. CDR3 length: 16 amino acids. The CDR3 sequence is CASSSTWTDVSYEQYF. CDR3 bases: TGTGCCAGCAGCAGCACCTGGACGGATGTCTCCTACGAGCAGTACTTC.

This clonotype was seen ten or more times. CDR3 DNA: TGTGCCAGCAGCCAAGACGTCCTAGCGGGAGTCGGTGAGCAGTTCTTC. It encodes CASSQDVLAGVGEQFF. The chain has TRBV3-1 and TRBJ2-1; the match to TRBD2 covers 10 bases. Germline V CDR1 and CDR2: LGHDT, YNNKEL (reference sequence). V shed 0 bases and J 9 bases; nucleotides not matched to a gene: 8. The CDR3 covers 16 residues.

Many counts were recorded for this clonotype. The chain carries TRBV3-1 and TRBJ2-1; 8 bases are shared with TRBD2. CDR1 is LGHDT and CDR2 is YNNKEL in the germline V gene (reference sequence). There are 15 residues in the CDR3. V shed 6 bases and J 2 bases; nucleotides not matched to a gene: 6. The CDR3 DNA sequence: TGTGCCAGCAGTAACCCGGGACTAGCCTACAATGAGCAGTTCTTC. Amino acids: CASSNPGLAYNEQFF.

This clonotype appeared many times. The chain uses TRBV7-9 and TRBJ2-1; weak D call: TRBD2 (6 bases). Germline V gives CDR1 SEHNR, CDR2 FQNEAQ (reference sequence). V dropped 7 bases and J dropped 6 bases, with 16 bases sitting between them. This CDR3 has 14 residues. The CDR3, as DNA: TGTGCCAGCACCTCGTGGCTAGCGCGCAATGAGCAGTTCTTC. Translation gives CASTSWLARNEQFF. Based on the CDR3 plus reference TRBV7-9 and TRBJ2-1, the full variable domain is DTGVSQNPRHKITKRGQNVTFRCDPISEHNRLYWYRQTLGQGPEFLTYFQNEAQLEKSRLLSDRFSAERPKGSFSTLEIQRTEQGDSAMYLCASTSWLARNEQFFGPGTRLTVL.

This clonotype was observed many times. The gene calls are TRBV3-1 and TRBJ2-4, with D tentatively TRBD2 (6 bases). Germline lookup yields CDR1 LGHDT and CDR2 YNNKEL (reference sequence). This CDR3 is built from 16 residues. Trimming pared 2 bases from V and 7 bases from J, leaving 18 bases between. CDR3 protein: CASSQPLGAGGNIQYF. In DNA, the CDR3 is TGTGCCAGCAGCCAACCACTAGGCGCCGGAGGGAACATTCAGTACTTC.

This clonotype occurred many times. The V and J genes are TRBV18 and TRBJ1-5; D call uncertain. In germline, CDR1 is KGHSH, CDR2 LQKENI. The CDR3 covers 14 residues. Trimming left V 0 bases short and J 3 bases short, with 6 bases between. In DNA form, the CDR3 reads TGTGCCAGCTCACCACCCCAGCTCAATCAGCCCCAGCATTTT. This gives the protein CASSPPQLNQPQHF.

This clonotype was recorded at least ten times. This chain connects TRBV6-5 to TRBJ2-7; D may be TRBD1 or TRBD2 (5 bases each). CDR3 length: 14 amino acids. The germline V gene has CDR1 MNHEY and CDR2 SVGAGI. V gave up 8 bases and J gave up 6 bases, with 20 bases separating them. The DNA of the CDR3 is TGTGCCAGCCGGGTCGGGACGCCGGCTGGCGAGCAGTACTTC. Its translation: CASRVGTPAGEQYF.

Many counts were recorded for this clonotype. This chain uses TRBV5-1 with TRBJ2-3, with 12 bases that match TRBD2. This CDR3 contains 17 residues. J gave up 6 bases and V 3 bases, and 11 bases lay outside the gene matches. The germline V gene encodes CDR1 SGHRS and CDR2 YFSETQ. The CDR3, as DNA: TGCGCCAGCAGCTCGGGGACTAGCGGGTTGGCGGGGGATACGCAGTATTTT. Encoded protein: CASSSGTSGLAGDTQYF.

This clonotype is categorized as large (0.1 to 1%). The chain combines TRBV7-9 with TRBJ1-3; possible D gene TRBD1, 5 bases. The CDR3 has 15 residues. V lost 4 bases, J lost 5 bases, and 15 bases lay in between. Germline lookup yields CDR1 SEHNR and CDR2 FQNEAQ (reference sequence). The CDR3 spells CASSWGEDTRNTIYF. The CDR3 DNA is TGTGCCAGCAGCTGGGGCGAGGACACGCGAAACACCATATATTTT.

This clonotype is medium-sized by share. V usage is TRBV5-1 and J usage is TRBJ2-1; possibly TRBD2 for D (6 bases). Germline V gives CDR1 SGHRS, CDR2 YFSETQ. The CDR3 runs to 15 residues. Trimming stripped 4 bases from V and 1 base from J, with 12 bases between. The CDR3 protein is CASSPAGPSYNEQFF. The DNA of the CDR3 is TGCGCCAGCAGCCCAGCGGGCCCATCCTACAATGAGCAGTTCTTC.

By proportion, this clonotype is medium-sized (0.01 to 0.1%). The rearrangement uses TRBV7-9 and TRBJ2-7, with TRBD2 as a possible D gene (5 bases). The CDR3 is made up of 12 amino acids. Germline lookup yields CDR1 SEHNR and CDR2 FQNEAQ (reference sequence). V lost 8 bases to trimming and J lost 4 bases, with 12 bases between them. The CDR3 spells CASGIGNYEQYF. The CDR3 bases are TGTGCCAGCGGGATCGGGAATTACGAGCAGTACTTC.

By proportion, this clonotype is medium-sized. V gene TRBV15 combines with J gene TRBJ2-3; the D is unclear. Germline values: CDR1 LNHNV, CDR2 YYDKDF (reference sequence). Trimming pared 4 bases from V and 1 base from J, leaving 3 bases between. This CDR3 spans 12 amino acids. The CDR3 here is CATSIRTDTQYF. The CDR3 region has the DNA TGTGCCACCAGCATCCGCACAGATACGCAGTATTTT.

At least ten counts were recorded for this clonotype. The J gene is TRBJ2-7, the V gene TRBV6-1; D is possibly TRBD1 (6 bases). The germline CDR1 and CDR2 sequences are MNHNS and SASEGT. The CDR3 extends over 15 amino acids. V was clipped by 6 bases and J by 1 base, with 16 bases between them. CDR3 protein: CASRINRESSYEQYF. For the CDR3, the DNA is TGTGCCAGCAGAATAAACAGGGAGAGTTCCTACGAGCAGTACTTC.

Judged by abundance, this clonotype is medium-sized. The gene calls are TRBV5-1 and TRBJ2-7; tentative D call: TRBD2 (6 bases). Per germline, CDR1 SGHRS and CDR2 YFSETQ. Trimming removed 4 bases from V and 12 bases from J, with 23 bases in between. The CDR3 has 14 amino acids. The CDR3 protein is CASSGGGGWSGWYF. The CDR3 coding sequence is TGCGCCAGCAGCGGAGGAGGAGGGTGGAGTGGATGGTACTTC.